What follows is one TCR beta chain and its context. This record comes from a study of shared clonotypes between healthy human individuals. V shed 6 bases and J 6 bases; nucleotides not matched to a gene: 8. Germline loops: CDR1 SGHAT, CDR2 FQNNGV. The CDR3 loop spans 15 amino acids. Assay: immunoSEQ multiplex PCR; the TCRdb copy retains only in-frame clones and omits some. The sample includes some 580,000 clones, roughly 98% seen only once; the top ten take 0.3% to 0.35%. CD8 cells regarded as naive lacked CD45RO, were positively chosen for CCR7, and omitted terminally differentiated effector memory CD45RA+ cells.

The receptor's source is a man aged 30-40 years in good health. Material: naive CD8+ T cells sorted from blood. This chain links TRBV11-2 with TRBJ2-7, with 13 bases fitting TRBD2. The CDR3 DNA follows: TGTGCCAGCAGTCCCGGACTAGCGGGGGCTGGCGAGCAGTACTTC. It translates to CASSPGLAGAGEQYF.